This T cell receptor beta chain emerged from a study of T cells after yellow fever vaccination. About the study: Sorting of the EM, EMRA, CM and Tscm memory subsets was carried out using CD3, CD45RA, CCR7 and CD95.

Study conclusions and caveats: Among primary-vaccination clones, most reappeared after the booster, at 95% to 96% for CD4 and around 90% for CD8. Repertoires obtained by FACS sorting could include abundant clonotypes that entered as contaminants from the bulk population.

This clonotype was picked up many times. This CDR3 region has 14 residues. CDR1 and CDR2 (germline): SGHTA, FQGNSA. J was trimmed by 7 bases and V by 3 bases; bases with no gene match: 7. Conversion of TCR transcripts into cDNA relied on 5'RACE template switching, which added a universal primer site and UMIs. TCRdb itself ran the 5' RACE reads through MiXCR, one entry per CDR3 protein. In the table there are around 15,000 distinct CDR3 sequences, just over 4% of which are singletons. Sample: PBMCs, either bulk or a sorted T-cell subset (CD4+, CD8+, memory, or dextramer-sorted; not recorded which), taken 15 days after the yellow fever booster vaccination. The receptor was isolated from a man younger than 45 who received the YFV17D yellow fever vaccine. The chain has TRBV7-2 and TRBJ2-7; 9 positions match TRBD2. The CDR3 bases are TGTGCCAGCAGCTTCAAGCGGGAGGTGCCGGAGCAGTACTTC. Translating gives CASSFKREVPEQYF.